This T cell receptor beta chain was identified during a study of CD8+CD57+ T cells in acquired aplastic anemia. The study profiled TCR beta VDJ and CDR3 using genomic DNA as template. Each CDR3 protein gets one entry after TCRdb re-called the reads with MiXCR. The sample lists around 160,000 distinct CDR3 sequences, around 48% occurring once. The patients chosen for sequencing had shown expansion of CD8+CD57+ cells (detected by flow cytometry). Study-level points and caveats: Patients had around 30 CD8+ CDR3 sequences in common with controls (the shared set).

In the case of this clonotype: Its antigen is not known.

The CDR3 spans 17 residues. The J segment lost 1 base and the V segment lost 6 bases, leaving 5 bases of the junction unmatched. CDR1 ENHRY and CDR2 SYGVKD come from the germline V gene. The sequence was obtained from a human donor with aplastic anemia. This chain uses TRBV10-3 with TRBJ2-1; 14 nucleotides align to TRBD2. Sample: sorted CD4+, CD8+, or CD8+CD57+ T cells (not recorded which) from PBMCs. The CDR3 nucleotides read TGTGCCATCAGGGGGGGGACTAGCGGGGGATCCTACAATGAGCAGTTCTTC. Protein: CAIRGGTSGGSYNEQFF.